This T cell receptor (beta chain) is from a study of blood T cells in healthy people across ages. The donors, healthy Caucasians from Russia, were aged about 6 to 95. Every sample gave at least 5.5 micrograms of total RNA when it was extracted. PCR was performed a second time for roughly 7 to 12 cycles using a sample-barcoded 5' primer and a J-beta primer mix. A template-switch adaptor containing 12 random nucleotides labeled each cDNA molecule. TCRdb redid the calling of the 5' RACE reads with MiXCR, one entry per CDR3 protein. The data contain approximately 690,000 distinct CDR3 sequences, around two fifths of them seen just once; the ten biggest clones take up around 30%. The CDR3 consists of 13 residues. From germline, CDR1 is KGHDR and CDR2 SFDVKD.

The sample consisted of blood. This chain connects TRBV24-1 to TRBJ2-4, with 7 nucleotides matching TRBD1. The DNA end lines up better with TRBJ2-7; the J call may be wrong. The receptor was isolated from a man older than 75 in good health. The CDR3 region has the DNA TGTGCCACCAGACCCTCAGGGGGCTACGAGCAGTACTTC. Its protein product is CATRPSGGYEQYF.